This T cell receptor beta chain is drawn from a study of T-cell memory formation after mild COVID-19. MiXCR, run by TCRdb on the 5' RACE reads, gives a single entry per CDR3 protein. The table has some 310,000 distinct CDR3 sequences, under 25% seen once. The sequencing sample was made of PBMCs or a T cell subset sorted from them (not recorded which). This receptor was obtained from a man aged 18 to 30 who had mild COVID-19 (a few samples of this study predate the infection). Cell type and time point are not known.

This CDR3 is CASSLIGGESYEQYF. The CDR3 bases are TGTGCCAGCAGTTTAATTGGCGGCGAATCCTACGAGCAGTACTTC. V and J are TRBV12-3 or TRBV12-4 and TRBJ2-7, with D unresolved. The CDR3 is 15 residues long. The V end lost 2 bases, the J end lost 1 base, and 12 bases lay between the germline ends.